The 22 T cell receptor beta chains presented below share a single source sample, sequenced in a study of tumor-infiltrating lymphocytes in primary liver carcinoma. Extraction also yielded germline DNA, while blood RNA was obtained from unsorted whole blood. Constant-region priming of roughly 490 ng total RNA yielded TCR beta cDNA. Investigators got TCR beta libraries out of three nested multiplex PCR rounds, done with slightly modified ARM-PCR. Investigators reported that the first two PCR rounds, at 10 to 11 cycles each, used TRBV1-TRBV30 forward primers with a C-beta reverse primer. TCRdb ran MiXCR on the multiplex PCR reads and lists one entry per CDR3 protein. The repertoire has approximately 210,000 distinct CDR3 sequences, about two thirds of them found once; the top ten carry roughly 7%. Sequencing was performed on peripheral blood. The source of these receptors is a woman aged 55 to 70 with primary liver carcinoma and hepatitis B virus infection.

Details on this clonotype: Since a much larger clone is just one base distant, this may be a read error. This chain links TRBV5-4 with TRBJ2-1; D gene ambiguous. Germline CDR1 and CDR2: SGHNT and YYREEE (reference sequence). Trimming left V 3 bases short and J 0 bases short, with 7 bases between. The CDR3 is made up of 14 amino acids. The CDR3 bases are TGTGCCAGCAGCTCAATCAGCTCCTACAATGAGCAGTTCTTC. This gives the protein CASSSISSYNEQFF.

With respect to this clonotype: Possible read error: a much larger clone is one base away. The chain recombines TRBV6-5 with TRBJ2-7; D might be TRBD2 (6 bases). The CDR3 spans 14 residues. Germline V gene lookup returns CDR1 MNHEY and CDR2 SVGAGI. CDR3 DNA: TGTACCAGCAGTTATGGGACTCGCTCCTACGAGCAGTACTTC. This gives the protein CTSSYGTRSYEQYF.

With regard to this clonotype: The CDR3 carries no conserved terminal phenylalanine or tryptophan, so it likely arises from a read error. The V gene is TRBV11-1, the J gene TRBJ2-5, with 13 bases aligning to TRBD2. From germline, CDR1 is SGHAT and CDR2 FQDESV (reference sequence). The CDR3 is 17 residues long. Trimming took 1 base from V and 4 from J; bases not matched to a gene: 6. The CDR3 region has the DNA TGTGCCAGCAGCTTAGGAACTAGCGGGAGGGAAGTAGAGACCCAGTACCTC. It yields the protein CASSLGTSGREVETQYL.

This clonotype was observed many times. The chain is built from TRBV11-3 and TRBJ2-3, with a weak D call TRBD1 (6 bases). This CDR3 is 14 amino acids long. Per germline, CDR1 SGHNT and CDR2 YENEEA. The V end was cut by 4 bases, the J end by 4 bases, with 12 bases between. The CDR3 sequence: CASSSSTGPDTQYF. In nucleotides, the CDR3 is TGTGCCAGCAGCTCCTCGACAGGCCCAGATACGCAGTATTTT.

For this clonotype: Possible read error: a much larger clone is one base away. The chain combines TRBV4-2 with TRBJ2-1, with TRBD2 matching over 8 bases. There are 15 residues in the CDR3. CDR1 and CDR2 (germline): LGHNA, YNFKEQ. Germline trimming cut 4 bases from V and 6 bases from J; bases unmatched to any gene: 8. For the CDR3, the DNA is TGTGCCAGCAGCCTTAAAGCGGGAGTGGCCAATGAGCAGTTCTTC. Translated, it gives CASSLKAGVANEQFF.

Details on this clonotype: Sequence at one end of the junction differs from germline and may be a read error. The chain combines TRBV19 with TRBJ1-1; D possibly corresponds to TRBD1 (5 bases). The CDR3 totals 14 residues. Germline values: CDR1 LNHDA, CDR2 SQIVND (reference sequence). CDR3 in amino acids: CASTPVTENTEASF. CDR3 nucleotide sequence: TGTGCCAGTACCCCGGTGACAGAGAACACTGAAGCTTCCTTT.

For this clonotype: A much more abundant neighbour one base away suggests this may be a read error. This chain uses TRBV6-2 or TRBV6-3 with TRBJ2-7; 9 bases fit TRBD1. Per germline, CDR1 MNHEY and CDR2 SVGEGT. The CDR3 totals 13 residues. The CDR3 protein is CASLQQGAYEHYF. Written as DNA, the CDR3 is TGTGCCAGCCTCCAACAGGGGGCCTACGAGCACTACTTC.

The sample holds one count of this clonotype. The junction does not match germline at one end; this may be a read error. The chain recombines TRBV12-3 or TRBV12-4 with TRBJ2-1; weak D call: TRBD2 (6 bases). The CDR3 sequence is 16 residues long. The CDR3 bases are TGTGCCAGCAGTTCATTTCAGGGAGGTTTCGGCAATGAGCAATTCTTC. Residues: CASSSFQGGFGNEQFF.

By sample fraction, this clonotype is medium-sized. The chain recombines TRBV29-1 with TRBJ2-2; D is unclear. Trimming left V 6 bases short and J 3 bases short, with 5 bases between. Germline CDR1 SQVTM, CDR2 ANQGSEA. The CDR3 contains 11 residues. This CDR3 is CSVRDTGELFF. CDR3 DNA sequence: TGCAGCGTCAGAGACACCGGGGAGCTGTTTTTT.

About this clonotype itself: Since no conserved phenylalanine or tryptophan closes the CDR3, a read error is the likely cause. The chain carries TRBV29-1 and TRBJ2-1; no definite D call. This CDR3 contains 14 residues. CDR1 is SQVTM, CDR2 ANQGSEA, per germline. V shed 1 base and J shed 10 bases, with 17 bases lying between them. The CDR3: CSVEGYRTHEEQFL. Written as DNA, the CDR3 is TGCAGCGTTGAAGGGTATCGAACCCACGAAGAGCAGTTCCTC.

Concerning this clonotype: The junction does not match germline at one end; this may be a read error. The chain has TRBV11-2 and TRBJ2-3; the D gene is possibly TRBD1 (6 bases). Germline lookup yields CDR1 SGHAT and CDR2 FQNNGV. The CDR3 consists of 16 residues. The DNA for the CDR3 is TGTGCCCGCAGCTTAGGTCGATTACAGGGATCAAATACGCAGTATTTT. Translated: CARSLGRLQGSNTQYF.

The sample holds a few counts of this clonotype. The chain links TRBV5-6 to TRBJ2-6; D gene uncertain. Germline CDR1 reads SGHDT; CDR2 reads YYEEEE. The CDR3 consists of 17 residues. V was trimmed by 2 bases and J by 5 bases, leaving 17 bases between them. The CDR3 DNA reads TGTGCCAGCAGCTTCGCAGGTTCAACTCTTTGGGCCAACGTCCTGACTTTC. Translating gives CASSFAGSTLWANVLTF. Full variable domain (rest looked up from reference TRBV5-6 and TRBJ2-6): DAGVTQSPTHLIKTRGQQVTLRCSPKSGHDTVSWYQQALGQGPQFIFQYYEEEERQRGNFPDRFSGHQFPNYSSELNVNALLLGDSALYLCASSFAGSTLWANVLTFGAGSRLTVL.

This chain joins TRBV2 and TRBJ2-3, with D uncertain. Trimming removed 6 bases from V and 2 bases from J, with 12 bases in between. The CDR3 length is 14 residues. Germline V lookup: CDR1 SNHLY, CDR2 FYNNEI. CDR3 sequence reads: CASRGNSPTDTQYF. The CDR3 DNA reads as TGTGCCAGCAGAGGCAATTCCCCCACAGATACGCAGTATTTT.

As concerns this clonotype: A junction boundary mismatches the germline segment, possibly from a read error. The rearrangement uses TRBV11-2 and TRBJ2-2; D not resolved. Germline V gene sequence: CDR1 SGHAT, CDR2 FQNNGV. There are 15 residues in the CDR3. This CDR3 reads CASSHTEAYTEELFF. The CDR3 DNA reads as TGTGCCAGCAGCCACACCGAAGCCTACACCGAGGAGCTGTTTTTT.

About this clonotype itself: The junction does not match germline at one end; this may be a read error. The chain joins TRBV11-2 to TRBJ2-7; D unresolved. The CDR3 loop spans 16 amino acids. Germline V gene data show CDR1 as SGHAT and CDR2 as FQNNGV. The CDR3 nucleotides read TGTGCCAACAGCTTATGGACGGGTGCTAACCCCTACGAGCAGTACTTC. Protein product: CANSLWTGANPYEQYF.

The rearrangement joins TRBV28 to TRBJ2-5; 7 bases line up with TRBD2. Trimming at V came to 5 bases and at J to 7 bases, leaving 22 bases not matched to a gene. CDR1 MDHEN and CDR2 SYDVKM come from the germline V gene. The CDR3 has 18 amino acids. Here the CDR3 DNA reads TGTGCCAGCAGTCCCCGGGGAGGGCAGGGCCAAGATGGGTGGACCCAGTACTTC. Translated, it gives CASSPRGGQGQDGWTQYF.

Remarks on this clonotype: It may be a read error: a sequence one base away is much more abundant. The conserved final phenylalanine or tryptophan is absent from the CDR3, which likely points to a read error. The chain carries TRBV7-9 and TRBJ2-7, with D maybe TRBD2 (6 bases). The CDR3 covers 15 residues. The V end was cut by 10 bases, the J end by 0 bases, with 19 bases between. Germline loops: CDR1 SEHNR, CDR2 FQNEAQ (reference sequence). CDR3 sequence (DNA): TGTGCCACAATACGGCCTAGCGCAAACTCCTACGAGCAGTACTTA. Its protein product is CATIRPSANSYEQYL.

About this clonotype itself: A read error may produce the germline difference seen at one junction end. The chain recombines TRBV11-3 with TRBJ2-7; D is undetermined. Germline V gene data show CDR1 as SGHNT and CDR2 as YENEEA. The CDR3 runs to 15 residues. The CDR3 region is CASSLRTRRDNEQYF. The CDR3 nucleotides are TGTGCTAGCAGCTTAAGGACGCGCAGAGACAACGAGCAGTACTTC.

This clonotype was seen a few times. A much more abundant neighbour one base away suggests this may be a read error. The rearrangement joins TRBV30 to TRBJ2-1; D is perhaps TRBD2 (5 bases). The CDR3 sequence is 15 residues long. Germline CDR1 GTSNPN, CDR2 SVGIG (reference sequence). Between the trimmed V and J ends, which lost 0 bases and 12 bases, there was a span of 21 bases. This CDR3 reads CAWSVGLVGAPRQFF. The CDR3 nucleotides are TGTGCCTGGAGTGTAGGGCTAGTGGGAGCCCCGCGGCAGTTCTTC. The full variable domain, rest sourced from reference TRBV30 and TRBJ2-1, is SQTIHQWPATLVQPVGSPLSLECTVEGTSNPNLYWYRQAAGRGLQLLFYSVGIGQISSEVPQNLSASRPQDRQFILSSKKLLLSDSGFYLCAWSVGLVGAPRQFFGPGTRLTVL.

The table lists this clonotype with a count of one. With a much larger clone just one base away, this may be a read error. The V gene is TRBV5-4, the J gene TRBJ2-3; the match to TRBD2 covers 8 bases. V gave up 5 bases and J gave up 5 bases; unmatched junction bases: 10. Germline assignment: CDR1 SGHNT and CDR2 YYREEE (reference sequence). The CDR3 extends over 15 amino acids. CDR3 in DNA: TGTGCCAGCAGTCCCAGCGGGAGTCGAGTAGATACGCAGTATTTT. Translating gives CASSPSGSRVDTQYF. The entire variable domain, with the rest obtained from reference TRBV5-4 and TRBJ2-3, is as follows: ETGVTQSPTHLIKTRGQQVTLRCSSQSGHNTVSWYQQALGQGPQFIFQYYREEENGRGNFPPRFSGLQFPNYSSELNVNALELDDSALYLCASSPSGSRVDTQYFGPGTRLTVL.

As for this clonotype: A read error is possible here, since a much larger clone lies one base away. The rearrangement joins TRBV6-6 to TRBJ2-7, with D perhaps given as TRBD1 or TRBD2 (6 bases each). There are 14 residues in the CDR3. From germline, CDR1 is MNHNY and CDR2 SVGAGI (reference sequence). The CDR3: CASGYSEGHYEQYF. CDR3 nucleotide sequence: TGTGCCAGCGGTTACTCGGAGGGACACTACGAGCAGTACTTC.

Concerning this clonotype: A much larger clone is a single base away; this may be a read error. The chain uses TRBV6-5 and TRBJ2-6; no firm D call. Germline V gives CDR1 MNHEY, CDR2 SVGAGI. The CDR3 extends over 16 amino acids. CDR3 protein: CASGYSPASGANVLTF. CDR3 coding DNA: TGTGCCAGCGGTTACTCGCCAGCCTCTGGGGCCAACGTCCTGACTTTC.